These T cell receptor beta chains were read from a single sample in a study of blood T cell repertoires in COVID-19. Here immunoSEQ multiplex PCR was the method, and the copy in TCRdb shows in-frame clones only, minus some. The data show hundreds of thousands of clones, with 85% seen just once and roughly 2.6% held by the top ten. The sample comprised PBMCs or T cells enriched from blood (not recorded which). Receptor source: a woman aged 50 to 60 who had recovered from COVID-19. The conserved cysteine and the conserved F or W are not part of the CDR3 here. Not all rows give a size; the values are once, few, many and, for expanded clones, a class.

v_call,cdr3_length,j_call,clone_size,cdr3_aa
TRBV27,13,TRBJ1-1,.,ASSTTPTGSTEAF
TRBV2,11,TRBJ1-1,.,ASSPRRGHEAF
TRBV6-5,12,TRBJ2-3,.,ASSSIGGTDTQY
TRBV5-1,14,TRBJ2-3,.,ASSSRTGGASDTQY
TRBV7-8,13,TRBJ2-7,.,ASSLKTSGTYEQY
TRBV6-5,14,TRBJ2-1,.,ASSNYRTSGGNEQF
TRBV6-6,13,TRBJ2-2,.,ASSPRGPDTGELF
TRBV6-6,14,TRBJ1-6,.,ASSSGQGVYNSPLH
TRBV27,13,TRBJ1-2,.,ASSGNRGDNYGYT
TRBV3-1/TRBV3-2,14,TRBJ2-1,.,ASSQVDWSSYNEQF
TRBV27,14,TRBJ1-2,.,ASSLYLGGANYGYT
TRBV5-4,12,TRBJ1-2,once,ASSSPGQGGGYT
TRBV14,12,TRBJ1-3,.,ASSQGGFGNTIY
TRBV28,12,TRBJ1-5,once,ASSLAQQRQPQH
TRBV24-1,12,TRBJ2-3,.,ATSDASTADTQY
TRBV6-1,12,TRBJ1-1,once,ASSEKPGVSEAF
TRBV7-9,14,TRBJ1-2,few,ASSLSLGGATYGYT
TRBV11-3,12,TRBJ2-1,.,ASSLSSVYNEQF
TRBV19,13,TRBJ1-1,once,ASSMGLRGSTEAF
TRBV6-5,9,TRBJ1-2,.,ASSDRFGYT
TRBV11-2,11,TRBJ1-3,few,ASSGQKRNTIY
TRBV15,14,TRBJ2-1,.,ATREPSSGTYNEQF
TRBV18,11,TRBJ1-2,.,ASSPPGDYGYT
TRBV7-9,14,TRBJ2-3,.,ASSYLGGGGTDTQY
TRBV6-2/TRBV6-3,13,TRBJ2-7,.,ASSPPGQGSYEQY
TRBV9,15,TRBJ1-1,.,ASSVGGTGGGSTEAF
TRBV27,15,TRBJ2-2,.,ASSSLTLSGNTGELF
TRBV7-6,12,TRBJ2-7,.,ASSVDRGSYEQY
TRBV5-1,13,TRBJ1-1,once,ASSLGGGLDTEAF
TRBV7-2,12,TRBJ2-7,once,ASSLSTGTYEQY
TRBV10-1,14,TRBJ2-3,.,ASSDISGRSTDTQY
TRBV11-2,13,TRBJ1-1,.,ASRKLGQMNTEAF
TRBV2,12,TRBJ2-3,.,ASGTGGSTDTQY
TRBV27,13,TRBJ2-7,.,ASSLSLGGSGKQY
TRBV5-1,14,TRBJ2-2,.,ASSSGGSGGPGELF
TRBV7-9,13,TRBJ1-1,.,ASSPRTGQGTEAF
TRBV10-3,11,TRBJ2-2,.,AVGQGTTGELF
TRBV28,10,TRBJ1-2,few,ASSLFPYGYT
TRBV28,11,TRBJ1-2,.,ATRDPGMGGYT
TRBV9,12,TRBJ1-1,.,ASSGGDRYTEAF
TRBV5-1,13,TRBJ1-1,.,ASSPGQGGYTEAF
TRBV4-1,11,TRBJ1-1,.,ASSSGDRVEAF
TRBV18,12,TRBJ1-5,.,ASSTEYSNQPQH
TRBV20-1,9,TRBJ1-4,.,SVRGDEKLF
TRBV2,12,TRBJ2-3,.,ASGTSGTRGTQY
TRBV11-2,12,TRBJ2-7,.,ASSLTGGLDEQY
TRBV14,14,TRBJ1-6,.,ASSQEERLSNSPLH
TRBV19,12,TRBJ1-1,.,ASSNTGGGTEAF
TRBV18,13,TRBJ1-1,.,ASSPRASTGAEAF
TRBV7-2,12,TRBJ2-7,.,ASSLDGRAAEQY
TRBV30,11,TRBJ2-1,few,AWTGGAYNEQF
TRBV29-1,11,TRBJ1-1,.,STRQAPGTEAF
TRBV29-1,13,TRBJ1-1,.,SVDDGGGMNTEAF